Reported below is one T cell receptor beta chain. The antigen it recognizes is unknown. Per-nucleotide qualities are absent, and no much larger clonotype sits a single base away. The immunoSEQ Assay, a bias-controlled multiplex PCR, was used to amplify TCRbeta CDR3 regions from genomic DNA. As for how the authors treated the data: The number of nucleated cells in each sample was estimated from the amplification of reference gene primers within the assay. To quantify the absolute abundance of each unique TCRbeta CDR3 rearrangement, sequence reads were collapsed and filtered. For each sample, productive Simpson clonality was calculated as the square root of Simpson's diversity index over productive rearrangements. The table was pulled from immuneACCESS by TCRdb, which kept in-frame rearrangements only. Such tables lose some clones; where checked, under half of the loss comes from unresolved V genes, and the rest has no known cause. D and trimming were read from the DNA, whereas the V and J calls and clone size are those reported in that table. A total of 150,000 to 200,000 clones appear in this sample, about 81% of them only once. Roughly 14% of the sample comes from the top ten.

These data are taken from a study of blood T cell repertoires in COVID-19 (TCRdb year 2020). For context, the study as a whole: Samples covering the acute and convalescent phases of COVID-19 were provided by collaborators in the United States, Italy and Spain. The prospective study material was composed of cDNA or gDNA derived from T cells, B-cell-depleted T cells, or PBMCs. Subjects who had been exposed to COVID-19, were actively infected with it, or had recovered from it provided the deeply sampled blood TCRbeta repertoires that made up the dataset. Samples were obtained from the ongoing ImmuneRACE study (first 160 participants) and from about 1,300 subjects provided by 6 global collaborators. Where available, HLA class I and class II types were taken from metadata supplied by the sample provider and were not determined by assay-based typing. A de-identified subject ID, COVID-19 status, age in years and sex were almost always included in the sample metadata. The repertoires were released in a freely available public database intended as a resource for research on the immune response to SARS-CoV-2. The paper as a whole reports these results and caveats: The quantity of clinical and demographic metadata differed by source and by participant and was supplied without curation.

V was cut back by 0 bases and J by 5 bases, leaving a gap of 16 bases between them. The germline V gene (reference sequence) supplies CDR1 SEHNR and CDR2 FQNEAQ. Inclusive of the bounding cysteine and phenylalanine, the CDR3 is 16 residues long. This entry keeps only the CDR3 DNA: 48 bases, framed from base 1. Each collaborating institution followed its own protocols to collect whole blood in K2EDTA tubes. For TCRbeta analysis, collaborator samples were shipped as frozen whole blood, as isolated PBMCs, or as DNA extracted from either sample type. The V and J segments used are TRBV7-9 and TRBJ1-2; a weak D assignment points to TRBD1 (5 bases agree). The sample comprised peripheral blood. The sequence derives from a man in his thirties or forties with active or convalescent COVID-19. This receptor has the CDR3 CASSLAGPRGRYGYTF. The nucleotides read TGTGCCAGCAGCTTAGCGGGGCCAAGGGGCAGGTATGGCTACACCTTC.